What follows are 15 T cell receptor beta chains derived from one specimen sequenced in a study of blood T cells in healthy people across ages. PCR was performed a second time for about 7 to 12 cycles using a sample-barcoded 5' primer and a J-beta primer mix. TCRdb re-analysed the 5' RACE reads in MiXCR, keeping a single row per CDR3 protein. The sample records hundreds of thousands of distinct CDR3 sequences, around 50% being singletons. The specimen sequenced was blood. The receptors come from a woman aged 80 or over in good health.

This clonotype has a single count. This may be a read error, as it is one base from a much larger clone. The chain is built from TRBV5-5 and TRBJ2-7; D perhaps matches TRBD1 (5 bases). CDR1 is SGHKS and CDR2 is YYEKEE in the germline V gene (reference sequence). CDR3 length: 15 amino acids. Trimming cost V 4 bases and J 3 bases, with 17 bases left between them. The CDR3 nucleotides are TGTGCCAGCAGCCGACAGCTGGACAACTACTACGAGCAGTACTTC. Translating it yields CASSRQLDNYYEQYF.

Concerning this clonotype itself: Possible read error: a much larger clone is one base away. J is TRBJ2-5 and V is TRBV7-3; 7 bases fit TRBD1. V trimming: 3 bases; J trimming: 11 bases; junction bases outside the gene matches: 12. Germline loops: CDR1 SGHTA, CDR2 FQGTGA. CDR3 length equals 14 residues. The chain's CDR3 is CASSFRGGRNEQYF. CDR3 coding DNA: TGTGCCAGCAGCTTCCGAGGGGGCAGGAATGAGCAGTACTTC.

This clonotype was found many times. CDR3 loop: CASIRASHEETQYF. CDR3 nucleotide sequence: TGTGCCAGCATCAGGGCCTCCCACGAAGAGACCCAGTACTTC. The gene calls are TRBV28 and TRBJ2-5; TRBD1 might be the D (5 bases). Trimming removed 7 bases from V and 3 bases from J, with 15 bases in between. Germline assignment: CDR1 MDHEN and CDR2 SYDVKM. The CDR3 is 14 residues long.

This clonotype was detected only a few times. The rearrangement uses TRBV12-3 or TRBV12-4 and TRBJ2-1, with 8 nucleotides matching TRBD2. The V segment lost 2 bases and the J segment 9 bases; nucleotides outside the gene matches: 9. CDR3 length equals 15 residues. The CDR3 protein is CASSLRWLAGGEQFF. CDR3 bases: TGTGCCAGCAGTTTACGGTGGCTAGCGGGCGGTGAGCAGTTCTTC.

The table lists this clonotype with many counts. The V gene is TRBV18, the J gene TRBJ2-5; 7 bases map to TRBD1. The CDR3 sequence is 14 residues long. The ends lost 0 bases at V and 5 bases at J; junction bases unmatched: 3. Per the germline V gene, CDR1 is KGHSH and CDR2 is LQKENI. CDR3 bases: TGTGCCAGCTCACCACCGGGACAGTGGGAGACCCAGTACTTC. It encodes CASSPPGQWETQYF.

This chain links TRBV15 with TRBJ1-2, with D unresolved. The ends were cut back, 1 base at V and 5 bases at J, with 14 bases in the middle. Germline V lookup: CDR1 LNHNV, CDR2 YYDKDF (reference sequence). The CDR3 extends over 15 amino acids. The CDR3 reads CATSRGPLSGYGYTF. In DNA, the CDR3 is TGTGCCACCAGCAGAGGTCCGCTTTCCGGGTATGGCTACACCTTC.

V is TRBV28 and J is TRBJ1-4, with unresolved D. The CDR3 sequence is 14 residues long. V shed 7 bases and J shed 8 bases, with 17 bases lying between them. In germline, CDR1 is MDHEN, CDR2 SYDVKM. The CDR3 spells CASKGQAGGEKLFF. CDR3 nucleotide sequence: TGTGCCAGCAAGGGCCAGGCGGGAGGAGAAAAACTGTTTTTT.

This clonotype was seen just once. The chain carries TRBV29-1 and TRBJ2-5; weak D call: TRBD1 (5 bases). V was shortened by 6 bases and J by 2 bases, with 16 bases between the two germline ends. Germline values: CDR1 SQVTM, CDR2 ANQGSEA. The length of the CDR3 is 14 residues. Here the CDR3 DNA reads TGCAGCGTGCAACCGCTAGACAGACAAGAGACCCAGTACTTC. It is translated as CSVQPLDRQETQYF.

The CDR3 protein is CASSLNRVGSPLHF. CDR3 sequence (DNA): TGTGCCAGCAGCTTAAATAGGGTTGGTTCACCCCTCCACTTT. The V gene is TRBV7-6, the J gene TRBJ1-6; D gene ambiguous. V was clipped by 2 bases and J by 9 bases, with 11 bases between them. CDR1 is SGHVS, CDR2 FNYEAQ, per germline. The CDR3 is 14 residues long.

This chain joins TRBV20-1 and TRBJ2-3, with 9 bases fitting TRBD2. The CDR3 has 15 residues. The V segment lost 5 bases and the J segment 2 bases; nucleotides outside the gene matches: 8. Germline V gene sequence: CDR1 DFQATT, CDR2 SNEGSKA (reference sequence). This CDR3 reads CSALGPSGITDTQYF. The CDR3 region has the DNA TGCAGTGCTCTAGGCCCTAGCGGGATCACAGATACGCAGTATTTT.

At least ten counts were recorded for this clonotype. For the CDR3, the DNA is TGTGCCAGCAGCTTTAGTAGCAATCAGCCCCAGCATTTT. Translation: CASSFSSNQPQHF. The chain is built from TRBV7-2 and TRBJ1-5; D is undetermined. This CDR3 has 13 residues. The V end lost 3 bases, the J end lost 0 bases, and 3 bases lay between the germline ends. In germline, CDR1 is SGHTA, CDR2 FQGNSA.

The chain has TRBV10-3 and TRBJ2-5; D is unclear. The J call could be wrong; TRBJ2-7 is a better fit for the DNA end. The CDR3 is 12 amino acids. Germline V gene lookup returns CDR1 ENHRY and CDR2 SYGVKD. The CDR3 is CAMSLNSYEQYF. For the CDR3, the DNA is TGTGCCATGAGCTTGAACTCCTACGAGCAGTACTTC.

Comment on this clonotype: A much larger clone differs by one base, so this may be a read error. The rearrangement joins TRBV4-1 to TRBJ2-3; D is ambiguous. Germline V gives CDR1 MGHRA, CDR2 YSYEKL. This CDR3 comprises 17 residues. V lost 0 bases to trimming and J lost 2 bases, with 15 bases between them. CDR3 DNA sequence: TGCGCCAGCAGCCAAGAATCCCTAGTGTCTAACACAGATACGCAGTATTTT. It translates to CASSQESLVSNTDTQYF.

Many counts were recorded for this clonotype. The junction and the germline gene differ at one end; a read error may be behind it. In DNA, the CDR3 is TGCGCCAGCAGCTTGGGGACTAGCGGGGGGGCTTCCTACCATGAGCAGTTCTTC. The encoded protein is CASSLGTSGGASYHEQFF. The V call is TRBV5-1, the J call TRBJ2-1, with 15 nucleotides matching TRBD2. The length of the CDR3 is 18 residues. Per germline, CDR1 SGHRS and CDR2 YFSETQ.

This clonotype was seen ten or more times. The chain combines TRBV5-1 with TRBJ2-1, with 9 bases matching TRBD2. V trimming: 4 bases; J trimming: 7 bases; junction bases outside the gene matches: 6. The length of the CDR3 is 14 residues. CDR1 and CDR2 (germline): SGHRS, YFSETQ. The CDR3 region has the DNA TGCGCCAGCAGCAAGGGACTAGCTGAAAATGAGCAGTTCTTC. This gives the protein CASSKGLAENEQFF.